This passage covers 22 T cell receptor beta chains from one sample sequenced in a study of regulatory T cells in long-lasting Graves disease. The time point denotes: persistent/refractory GD, antithyroid drugs over 5 years with positive TRAb. The TCR library was made from RNA extracted from PBMCs. Library construction for TCR beta used iRepertoire HTBI primers and Arm-PCR of CDR3 regions. A single record per CDR3 protein comes from TCRdb applying MiXCR to the multiplex PCR reads. The repertoire has 310,000 or so distinct CDR3 sequences, 20% of them found once; the top ten carry 29%. Sample: peripheral blood mononuclear cells (PBMCs), taken when the disease was refractory, from a patient treated with antithyroid drugs. The receptors come from a female donor with Graves disease.

A few counts support this clonotype. CDR3 region: CASNVRENTEAFF. The CDR3 DNA follows: TGTGCCAGCAACGTCAGGGAGAACACTGAAGCTTTCTTT. The genes are TRBV6-2 or TRBV6-3 and TRBJ1-1; tentative D call: TRBD1 (5 bases). The CDR3 loop spans 13 amino acids. The V end lost 7 bases, the J end lost 1 base, and 10 bases lay between the germline ends. Germline V gene sequence: CDR1 MNHEY, CDR2 SVGEGT.

This clonotype was counted a few times. V is TRBV25-1 and J is TRBJ1-1; D not resolved. V lost 10 bases and J lost 3, with 21 bases in between. This CDR3 has 15 amino acids. Germline CDR1 reads MGHDK; CDR2 reads SYGVNS. The CDR3 here is CATIACPRRDTEAFF. The CDR3 DNA reads as TGTGCCACCATTGCCTGTCCGAGACGGGACACTGAAGCTTTCTTT.

The chain recombines TRBV9 with TRBJ1-6; 10 bases match TRBD1. Germline V gene sequence: CDR1 SGDLS, CDR2 YYNGEE. V lost 3 bases to trimming and J lost 7 bases; unmatched junction nucleotides: 4. The CDR3 spans 15 residues. For the CDR3, the DNA is TGTGCCAGCAGCGAAAGGGACAGGGGAAATTCACCCCTCCACTTT. As protein: CASSERDRGNSPLHF. Looking up the rest from reference TRBV9 and TRBJ1-6 gives the full variable domain: DSGVTQTPKHLITATGQRVTLRCSPRSGDLSVYWYQQSLDQGLQFLIQYYNGEERAKGNILERFSAQQFPDLHSELNLSSLELGDSALYFCASSERDRGNSPLHFGNGTRLTVT.

On this clonotype itself: The junction departs from the called germline gene at one end, perhaps through a read error. The chain joins TRBV10-3 to TRBJ2-2; a possible D gene is TRBD1 (6 bases). This CDR3 contains 16 residues. Germline lookup yields CDR1 ENHRY and CDR2 SYGVKD. CDR3: CAIRELGTTTTGELFF. DNA of the CDR3: TGTGCCATCAGGGAGTTGGGGACAACGACCACCGGGGAGCTGTTTTTT.

CDR3 nucleotide sequence: TGTGCCAGTAGAGAGGGGGCGGAAGAGCAGTACTTC. Its translation: CASREGAEEQYF. The chain combines TRBV19 with TRBJ2-7; 7 bases are shared with TRBD1. CDR1 and CDR2 from the germline V gene are LNHDA and SQIVND (reference sequence). The CDR3 runs to 12 residues. Trimming cost V 6 bases and J 7 bases; bases outside gene matches: 6.

This clonotype was recorded many times. This chain joins TRBV29-1 and TRBJ1-1, with TRBD1 identical over 11 bases. The CDR3 totals 12 residues. Germline CDR1 is SQVTM and CDR2 is ANQGSEA. Trimming at V came to 7 bases and at J to 3 bases, leaving 1 base not matched to a gene. The CDR3 nucleotides are TGCAGCGGGGGACAGGGGGACACTGAAGCTTTCTTT. It specifies CSGGQGDTEAFF.

This sequence joins TRBV7-8 and TRBJ2-3; 7 nucleotides line up with TRBD1. From germline, CDR1 is SGHVS and CDR2 FQNEAQ. CDR3 length: 16 amino acids. The V and J ends lost 6 bases and 5 bases, in that order; junction bases with no gene match: 14. In DNA form, the CDR3 reads TGTGCCAGCAGACTACGCCGACAGGGCGGGCGAGATACGCAGTATTTT. It is translated as CASRLRRQGGRDTQYF.

The chain has TRBV24-1 and TRBJ2-2; no clear D gene. The germline V gene has CDR1 KGHDR and CDR2 SFDVKD. The germline V and J ends were trimmed by 3 bases and 4 bases, with 8 bases remaining between them. This CDR3 contains 14 residues. CDR3 nucleotide sequence: TGTGCCACCAGTGATCGCAAACCCACCGGGGAGCTGTTTTTT. Translating gives CATSDRKPTGELFF.

This clonotype appeared many times. J is TRBJ2-7 and V is TRBV20-1; 8 bases are a match to TRBD1. The CDR3 has 13 amino acids. With V trimmed by 3 bases and J by 3 bases, 4 bases remained unmatched. Germline assignment: CDR1 DFQATT and CDR2 SNEGSKA (reference sequence). CDR3: CSARDRVGYEQYF. The CDR3 bases are TGCAGTGCTAGGGACAGGGTCGGCTACGAGCAGTACTTC.

This clonotype was observed at least ten times. The rearrangement joins TRBV27 to TRBJ2-7; 7 bases fit TRBD1. The germline gives CDR1 MNHEY, CDR2 SMNVEV (reference sequence). The CDR3 length is 14 residues. V lost 4 bases and J lost 3; bases outside the gene matches: 6. The CDR3 DNA reads as TGTGCCAGCAGTTGGAACAGGGGTGGCTACGAGCAGTACTTC. As protein: CASSWNRGGYEQYF.

This clonotype has ten or more counts. The J gene is TRBJ2-1, the V gene TRBV6-2 or TRBV6-3, with D maybe TRBD2 (6 bases). Trimming took 8 bases from V and 5 from J, leaving 13 bases between them. This CDR3 has 13 residues. CDR1 and CDR2 (germline): MNHEY, SVGEGT. CDR3 sequence (DNA): TGTGCCAGCGGGAGGCCAAGGAACAATGAGCAGTTCTTC. This translates into CASGRPRNNEQFF.

The chain uses TRBV20-1 and TRBJ2-7; 8 positions agree with TRBD2. The CDR3 has 15 residues. Germline V lookup: CDR1 DFQATT, CDR2 SNEGSKA (reference sequence). Trimming removed 1 base from V and 6 bases from J; junction bases left unmatched: 11. CDR3 sequence reads: CSARVPGGPIREQYF. The CDR3 nucleotides read TGCAGTGCTAGAGTCCCGGGAGGGCCCATTCGCGAGCAGTACTTC.

The genes are TRBV7-3 and TRBJ2-4; D perhaps matches TRBD2 (6 bases). The length of the CDR3 is 14 residues. The V end was cut by 1 base, the J end by 8 bases, with 12 bases between. CDR1 is SGHTA and CDR2 is FQGTGA in the germline V gene. CDR3 in DNA: TGTGCCAGCAGCTTAAACGGAGGGGATGACATTCAGTACTTC. Amino acid sequence: CASSLNGGDDIQYF.

V gene TRBV30 combines with J gene TRBJ2-7; the D gene is possibly TRBD1 (6 bases). The CDR3 consists of 13 residues. V shed 7 bases and J shed 6 bases, with 19 bases lying between them. Germline V CDR1 and CDR2: GTSNPN, SVGIG (reference sequence). This CDR3 reads CASNRDALAEQYF. The CDR3 bases are TGTGCCTCCAACAGGGACGCATTGGCCGAGCAGTACTTC. Variable domain in full (rest from reference TRBV30 and TRBJ2-7): SQTIHQWPATLVQPVGSPLSLECTVEGTSNPNLYWYRQAAGRGLQLLFYSVGIGQISSEVPQNLSASRPQDRQFILSSKKLLLSDSGFYLCASNRDALAEQYFGPGTRLTVT.

A note on this clonotype: Given a much more abundant clone one base away, this may be a read error. V usage is TRBV6-5 and J usage is TRBJ1-5, with 8 bases lining up with TRBD1. CDR3 length equals 14 residues. From germline, CDR1 is MNHEY and CDR2 SVGAGI. CDR3 nucleotides: TGTGCCGGCAGTTACAGGGGGTTAGGCCAGCCCCAGCATTTT. It is translated as CAGSYRGLGQPQHF.

The sample holds many counts of this clonotype. This chain joins TRBV7-9 and TRBJ2-7; D may be TRBD2 (6 bases). CDR1 and CDR2 from the germline V gene are SEHNR and FQNEAQ (reference sequence). Between the trimmed V and J ends, which lost 3 bases and 2 bases, there was a span of 11 bases. The CDR3 has 14 amino acids. CDR3 amino acids: CASSFGGAPYEQYF. CDR3 nucleotide sequence: TGTGCCAGCAGCTTCGGCGGGGCCCCCTACGAGCAGTACTTC.

This chain's CDR3 is CASSYPTGYGNQPQHF. The CDR3 DNA is TGTGCCAGCAGTTACCCGACAGGGTACGGCAATCAGCCCCAGCATTTT. The chain has TRBV6-5 and TRBJ1-5; 7 bases map to TRBD1. With 2 bases clipped from V and 2 bases from J, the junction kept 6 bases outside the gene matches. Looked up from germline, CDR1 is MNHEY and CDR2 is SVGAGI. The CDR3 spans 16 residues.

As for this clonotype: Given the absence of the conserved phenylalanine or tryptophan at the CDR3 end, a read error is likely. The V gene is TRBV7-9, the J gene TRBJ1-4, with D unresolved. V was shortened by 1 base and J by 4 bases, with 7 bases between the two germline ends. Germline V lookup: CDR1 SEHNR, CDR2 FQNEAQ (reference sequence). The CDR3 is 14 residues long. CDR3 bases: TGTGCCAGCAGCTTAGGACCGAGTAATGAAAAACTGTTTTTG. This encodes CASSLGPSNEKLFL.

This clonotype was counted between two and nine times. CDR3: CAISEKDRGWDTEAFF. The DNA of the CDR3 is TGTGCCATCAGTGAAAAAGACAGGGGCTGGGACACTGAAGCTTTCTTT. The gene calls are TRBV10-3 and TRBJ1-1, with TRBD1 matching 8 bases. Germline V gene sequence: CDR1 ENHRY, CDR2 SYGVKD. CDR3 length: 16 residues. Unmatched junction bases numbered 9, after V lost 3 bases and J lost 3 bases.

In its sample, this clonotype was seen a few times. Likely a read error: the CDR3 ends without its conserved phenylalanine or tryptophan. V usage is TRBV28 and J usage is TRBJ2-7; a weak D match, TRBD2 (5 bases). V was shortened by 5 bases and J by 3 bases, with 20 bases between the two germline ends. CDR3 length: 16 amino acids. CDR1 and CDR2 (germline): MDHEN, SYDVKM. The CDR3 nucleotides are TGTGCCAGCAGTCCCGAAAAGAGGGCGCCACTCTACGAGCAGTACCTC. Encoded protein: CASSPEKRAPLYEQYL.

V gene TRBV29-1 combines with J gene TRBJ2-1; D unresolved. The ends were cut back, 4 bases at V and 5 bases at J, with 12 bases in the middle. The CDR3 has 13 residues. Germline values: CDR1 SQVTM, CDR2 ANQGSEA. Written as DNA, the CDR3 is TGCAGCGTTGTTAGGACCACGAACAATGAGCAGTTCTTC. Translation: CSVVRTTNNEQFF.

The chain recombines TRBV2 with TRBJ2-3; 8 bases are a match to TRBD2. The CDR3 runs 16 residues. Germline CDR1 SNHLY, CDR2 FYNNEI. The junction had 9 bases not matched to a gene; V was cut back by 5 bases and J by 2 bases. For the CDR3, the DNA is TGTGCCAGCAGTAGGAATACGGGAGGGATCACAGATACGCAGTATTTT. As protein: CASSRNTGGITDTQYF.